The source of this T cell receptor beta chain is a study of PD-1 blockade in mismatch repair-deficient tumors. The table came from immunoSEQ multiplex PCR; TCRdb's copy has only in-frame clones and leaves some out. The sample lists around 14,000 clones; 85% to 90% were seen once. Sample time point: identical roughly ten-day culture without peptide (control). Seven or eight ELISpot-reactive neoantigen peptides each drove an approximately 10-day in vitro stimulation. With respect to this clone: Its antigen is still unknown.

Germline loops: CDR1 MNHEY, CDR2 SMNVEV (reference sequence). Unmatched junction bases numbered 9, after V lost 5 bases and J lost 8 bases. CDR3 length equals 15 residues. The receptor's source is an adult with mismatch repair-deficient cancer. The rearrangement uses TRBV27 and TRBJ1-4; 9 bases match TRBD1. The sample was cells cultured in vitro, taken from a patient treated with pembrolizumab. The CDR3 DNA follows: TGTGCCAGCAGTAAACAGGGGGCTCTTAGCGAAAAACTGTTTTTT. Residues: CASSKQGALSEKLFF.